This T cell receptor (beta chain) was identified in a study of B cell selection in AIRE deficiency. The trim removed 1 base at V and 5 bases at J, leaving 11 bases unmatched. This CDR3 region has 18 residues. Germline V gives CDR1 MNHNS, CDR2 SASEGT. Profiled with immunoSEQ multiplex PCR; TCRdb holds only in-frame clones, not every one. The table shows roughly 25,000 clones, with just under 97% occurring only once. Sorting defined conventional CD4 T cells as CD4+CD127+. Sequenced input: CD4+CD127+ conventional T cells sorted from PBMCs. The sequence was collected from a human donor in good health. The V gene is TRBV6-1, the J gene TRBJ2-1; TRBD1 matches 10 bases. The CDR3 sequence: CASSEVGGGTGVNNEQFF. The CDR3, as DNA: TGTGCCAGCAGTGAAGTTGGGGGAGGGACAGGGGTGAACAATGAGCAGTTCTTC.